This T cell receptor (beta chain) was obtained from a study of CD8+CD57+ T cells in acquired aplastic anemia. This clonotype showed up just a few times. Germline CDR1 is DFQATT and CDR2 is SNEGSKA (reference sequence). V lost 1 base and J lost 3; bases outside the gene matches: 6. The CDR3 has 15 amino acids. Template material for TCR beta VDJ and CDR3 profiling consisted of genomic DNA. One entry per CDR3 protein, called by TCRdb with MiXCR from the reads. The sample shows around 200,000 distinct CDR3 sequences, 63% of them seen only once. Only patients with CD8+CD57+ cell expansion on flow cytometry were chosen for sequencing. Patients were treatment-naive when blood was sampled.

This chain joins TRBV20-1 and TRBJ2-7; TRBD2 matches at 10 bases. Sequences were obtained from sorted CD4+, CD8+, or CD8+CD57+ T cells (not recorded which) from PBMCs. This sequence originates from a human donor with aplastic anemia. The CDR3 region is CSARGTSGIFYEQYF. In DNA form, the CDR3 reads TGCAGTGCTAGAGGAACTAGCGGGATTTTCTACGAGCAGTACTTC.